This TCR beta chain was identified in a study of blood T cell repertoires in COVID-19. Across the whole study: In each case, the material was cDNA or gDNA derived from T cells, B-cell-depleted T cells, or PBMCs.

Profiling relied on immunoSEQ multiplex PCR, and the TCRdb table lists in-frame clones only, not all of them. Of a few hundred thousand clones detected, roughly 85% appear once; the ten largest clones hold less than 3%. Germline V gives CDR1 KGHSH, CDR2 LQKENI. The CDR3 contains 14 residues. Germline trimming cut 2 bases from V and 5 bases from J; bases unmatched to any gene: 3. This sequence originates from a woman aged 30 to 39 with active or convalescent COVID-19. The chain carries TRBV18 and TRBJ1-2; 9 nucleotides match TRBD1. Sequenced sample: peripheral blood. The CDR3 here is CASSPEQGAYGYTF. Written as DNA, the CDR3 is TGTGCCAGCTCACCAGAACAGGGGGCATATGGCTACACCTTC.